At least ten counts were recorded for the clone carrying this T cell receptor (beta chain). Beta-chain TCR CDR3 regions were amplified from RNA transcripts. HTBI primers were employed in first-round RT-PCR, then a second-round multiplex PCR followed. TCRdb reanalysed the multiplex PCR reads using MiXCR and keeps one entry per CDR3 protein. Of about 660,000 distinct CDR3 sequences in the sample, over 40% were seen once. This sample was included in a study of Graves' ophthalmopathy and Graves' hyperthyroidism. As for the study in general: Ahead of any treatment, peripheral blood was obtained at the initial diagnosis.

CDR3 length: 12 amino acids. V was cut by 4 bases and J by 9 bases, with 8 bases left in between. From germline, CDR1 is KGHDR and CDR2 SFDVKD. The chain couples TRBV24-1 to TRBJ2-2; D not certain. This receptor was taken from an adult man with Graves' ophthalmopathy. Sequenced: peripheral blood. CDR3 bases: TGTGCCACCAGTGAAATGGGAAGGGAGCTGTTTTTT. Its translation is CATSEMGRELFF.